The next 10 T cell receptor beta chains were all read from a single sample in a study of blood T cell repertoires in COVID-19. The data were produced by immunoSEQ multiplex PCR, yet TCRdb's version contains in-frame clones alone and is incomplete. The repertoire includes hundreds of thousands of clones, around 81% of them detected once, and around 7.5% sits in the top ten. The sample consisted of peripheral blood. The receptors originated from a woman older than 75 with COVID-19, enrolled during active disease.

The rearrangement joins TRBV3-1 (or the pseudogene TRBV3-2) to TRBJ1-6; D is uncertain. Trimming stripped 3 bases from V and 7 bases from J, with 7 bases between. CDR1 and CDR2 from the germline V gene are LGHDT and YNNKEL (reference sequence). The CDR3 spans 13 residues. In DNA form, the CDR3 reads TGTGCCAGCAGCCACCAGGAAAATTCACCCCTCCACTTT. It is translated as CASSHQENSPLHF.

The V call is TRBV5-1, the J call TRBJ1-1; D remains ambiguous. The CDR3 extends over 14 amino acids. Trimming took 2 bases from V and 1 from J, leaving 9 bases between them. Germline-derived CDR1 and CDR2 are SGHRS and YFSETQ. The CDR3 protein is CASSFITGNTEAFF. CDR3 nucleotides: TGCGCCAGCAGCTTTATAACCGGGAACACTGAAGCTTTCTTT.

The V and J genes are TRBV11-2 and TRBJ2-7; no clear D. CDR1 and CDR2 (germline): SGHAT, FQNNGV. With 0 bases removed from V and 2 bases from J, the gap between germline ends came to 5 bases. This CDR3 has 13 residues. CDR3 coding DNA: TGTGCCAGCAGCTTAGACGTAACCTACGAGCAGTACTTC. It translates to CASSLDVTYEQYF.

This chain links TRBV19 with TRBJ1-2; D might be TRBD1 (5 bases). The CDR3 has 12 residues. Germline-derived CDR1 and CDR2 are LNHDA and SQIVND (reference sequence). V shed 4 bases and J shed 7 bases, with 10 bases lying between them. CDR3 region: CASSSGAPGYTF. DNA of the CDR3: TGTGCCAGTAGTAGCGGGGCGCCTGGCTACACCTTC.

This clone was counted a few times. The chain joins TRBV10-3 to TRBJ1-5; D not resolved. Germline V gene lookup returns CDR1 ENHRY and CDR2 SYGVKD. With 6 bases removed from V and 5 bases from J, the gap between germline ends came to 11 bases. The CDR3 consists of 13 residues. CDR3 protein: CAISLDTYQPQHF. The CDR3 DNA is TGTGCCATCAGCTTAGACACATATCAGCCCCAGCATTTT.

The rearrangement joins TRBV7-2 to TRBJ1-5, with D possibly matching TRBD1 (5 bases). The CDR3 contains 13 residues. Germline CDR1 SGHTA, CDR2 FQGNSA. V gave up 1 base and J gave up 7 bases, with 8 bases separating them. The CDR3 coding sequence is TGTGCCAGCAGCTTAGGTCAGGGCCAGCCCCAGCATTTT. Translation: CASSLGQGQPQHF.

The table lists this clone with many counts. The CDR3 spells CASSGGYGEQYF. CDR3 in DNA: TGTGCCAGTAGTGGAGGGTATGGAGAGCAGTACTTC. The V and J genes are TRBV19 and TRBJ2-7; possibly TRBD2 for D (6 bases). Per germline, CDR1 LNHDA and CDR2 SQIVND (reference sequence). Trimming removed 5 bases from V and 7 bases from J, with 12 bases in between. The CDR3 has 12 amino acids. Full variable domain (outside the CDR3, taken from reference TRBV19 and TRBJ2-7): DGGITQSPKYLFRKEGQNVTLSCEQNLNHDAMYWYRQDPGQGLRLIYYSQIVNDFQKGDIAEGYSVSREKKESFPLTVTSAQKNPTAFYLCASSGGYGEQYFGPGTRLTVT.

The chain carries TRBV7-3 and TRBJ2-7, with TRBD2 matching over 10 bases. CDR3 size: 15 residues. The germline gives CDR1 SGHTA, CDR2 FQGTGA. The junction had 2 bases not matched to a gene; V was cut back by 1 base and J by 2 bases. CDR3 region: CASSLIAGGTYEQYF. For the CDR3, the DNA is TGTGCCAGCAGCTTAATAGCGGGAGGTACCTACGAGCAGTACTTC.

This chain joins TRBV7-9 and TRBJ1-6; TRBD1 matches 9 bases. CDR3 length equals 14 residues. J lost 6 bases, V lost 5 bases, and 2 bases had no gene match. Germline V lookup: CDR1 SEHNR, CDR2 FQNEAQ (reference sequence). CDR3 in DNA: TGTGCCAGCAGCGGGACAGGGAGTAATTCACCCCTCCACTTT. Protein: CASSGTGSNSPLHF.

This clone was seen once. The chain is built from TRBV7-9 and TRBJ1-5, with TRBD1 as a possible D gene (6 bases). Germline CDR1 SEHNR, CDR2 FQNEAQ (reference sequence). Trimming shortened V by 5 bases and J by 6 bases, and 11 bases separated the two germline ends. This CDR3 comprises 13 residues. Here the CDR3 reads CASSLQGPQPQHF. CDR3 nucleotide sequence: TGTGCCAGCAGCCTACAGGGTCCTCAGCCCCAGCATTTT.